This T cell receptor (beta chain) was recorded in a study of shared clonotypes between healthy human individuals. General study results and limits: Shared across several donors were around 5% of the naive CD4 clonotypes. Generation probabilities of non-shared clonotypes were lower (relative to those shared by all four donors).

Only CD45RO-negative cells positively selected for CCR7 counted as naive CD8 cells, so terminally differentiated effector memory CD45RA+ cells were excluded. With regard to this clone: Its antigen is not identified.

Sequencing used immunoSEQ multiplex PCR; TCRdb keeps in-frame clones, though not all of them. The table shows 650,000 to 800,000 clones, with roughly 94% occurring only once. Germline V gene lookup returns CDR1 MDHEN and CDR2 SYDVKM. V lost 6 bases and J lost 3, with 18 bases in between. This CDR3 contains 15 residues. Sequenced input: naive CD8+ T cells sorted from blood. This chain connects TRBV28 to TRBJ2-7; D is possibly TRBD1 (6 bases). The clonotype was recovered from a young man in good health. The chain's CDR3 is CASSSDTGSGYEQYF. Here the CDR3 DNA reads TGTGCCAGCAGCTCTGATACAGGGTCAGGCTACGAGCAGTACTTC.